This TCR beta chain derives from a study of identifying expanded T cells in peripheral blood. The study's findings and limits: Variance in clone template counts between approximately two-week samples significantly increased with total template count across all healthy donors.

Worth noting for this clone: Its antigen remains unidentified.

Healthy donors had no documented immune events, such as infections, while sampled. The data were produced by immunoSEQ multiplex PCR, yet TCRdb's version contains in-frame clones alone and is incomplete. The data hold 90,000 to 120,000 clones, with approximately 90% observed a single time. The CDR3 totals 13 residues. Germline values: CDR1 WSHSY, CDR2 SAAADI. V was shortened by 4 bases and J by 10 bases, with 16 bases between the two germline ends. The gene calls are TRBV10-2 and TRBJ1-2; possibly TRBD1 for D (5 bases). The TCR was taken from a person aged 18 to 75 in good health. The sequencing sample was made of blood. DNA for the CDR3: TGCGCCAGCAGTGCTTTTCGGGGCCCCGACTACACCTTC. Protein sequence: CASSAFRGPDYTF.